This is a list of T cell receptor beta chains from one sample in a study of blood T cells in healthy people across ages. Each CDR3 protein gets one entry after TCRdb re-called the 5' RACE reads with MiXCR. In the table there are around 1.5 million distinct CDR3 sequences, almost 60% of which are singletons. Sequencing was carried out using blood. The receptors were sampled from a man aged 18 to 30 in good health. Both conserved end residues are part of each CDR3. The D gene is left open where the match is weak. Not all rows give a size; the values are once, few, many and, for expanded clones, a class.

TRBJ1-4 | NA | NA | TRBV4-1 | CASARTTRGEKLFF | TGCGCCAGCGCGAGGACAACGAGGGGTGAAAAACTGTTTTTT
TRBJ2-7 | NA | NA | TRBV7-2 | CASSFPQGTYEQYF | TGTGCCAGCAGCTTCCCCCAGGGGACCTACGAGCAGTACTTC
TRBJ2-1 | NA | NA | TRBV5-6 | CASSLFGAPEQFF | TGTGCCAGCAGCTTGTTTGGCGCTCCTGAGCAGTTCTTC
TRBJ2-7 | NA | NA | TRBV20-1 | CSAPWGSHEQYF | TGCAGTGCTCCCTGGGGGTCCCACGAGCAGTACTTC
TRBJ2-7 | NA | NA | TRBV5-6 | CASSYQGFEQYF | TGTGCCAGCAGCTACCAGGGGTTCGAGCAGTACTTC
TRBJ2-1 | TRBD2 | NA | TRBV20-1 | CSALPTSGVNNEQFF | TGCAGTGCTCTACCGACTAGCGGGGTAAACAATGAGCAGTTCTTC
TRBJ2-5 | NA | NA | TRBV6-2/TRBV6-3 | CASNRPNRAQETQYF | TGTGCCAGCAACCGACCCAACAGGGCCCAAGAGACCCAGTACTTC
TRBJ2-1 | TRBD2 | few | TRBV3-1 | CASTPGGDLGNEQFF | TGTGCCAGCACCCCTGGGGGGGATTTGGGTAATGAGCAGTTCTTC
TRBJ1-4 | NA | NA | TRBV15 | CATRRDTSTNEKLFF | TGTGCCACTCGACGGGACACCAGCACTAATGAAAAACTGTTTTTT
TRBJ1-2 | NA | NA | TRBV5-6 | CASTSGSGSYGYTF | TGTGCCAGCACCTCGGGGTCCGGGAGCTATGGCTACACCTTC
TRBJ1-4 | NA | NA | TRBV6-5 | CASSYRIGGFDEKLFF | TGTGCCAGCAGTTACCGGATTGGGGGATTCGATGAAAAACTGTTTTTT
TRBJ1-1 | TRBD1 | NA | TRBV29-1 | CSVNPLAGGTEAFF | TGCAGCGTTAACCCCCTAGCAGGGGGAACTGAAGCTTTCTTT
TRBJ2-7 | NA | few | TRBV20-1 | CSASWVGDEQYF | TGCAGTGCCTCTTGGGTAGGGGACGAGCAGTACTTC
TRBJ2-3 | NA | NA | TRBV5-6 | CASSWGQGYEDTQYF | TGTGCCAGCAGCTGGGGCCAAGGGTATGAGGATACGCAGTATTTT
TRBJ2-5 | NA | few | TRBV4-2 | CASSRGDSQETQYF | TGTGCCAGCAGCCGGGGGGACAGCCAAGAGACCCAGTACTTC
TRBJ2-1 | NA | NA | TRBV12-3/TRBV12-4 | CASREGEVGEQFF | TGTGCCAGCAGGGAGGGGGAGGTTGGCGAGCAGTTCTTC
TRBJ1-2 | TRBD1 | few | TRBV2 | CASSEDVRGVYGYTF | TGTGCCAGCAGTGAAGACGTCAGGGGGGTCTATGGCTACACCTTC
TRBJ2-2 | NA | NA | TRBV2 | CASRPVGANTGELFF | TGTGCCAGCAGACCGGTCGGTGCGAACACCGGGGAGCTGTTTTTT
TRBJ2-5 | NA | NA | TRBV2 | CASYGLAVSLETQYF | TGTGCCAGCTACGGATTGGCAGTTTCTTTAGAGACCCAGTACTTC
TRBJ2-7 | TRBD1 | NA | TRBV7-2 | CASSLLGTANYEQYF | TGTGCCAGCAGCCTACTTGGGACAGCAAACTACGAGCAGTACTTC
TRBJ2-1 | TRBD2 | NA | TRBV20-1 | CSASRTSGSLNEQFF | TGCAGTGCTTCCCGGACTAGCGGGAGTCTCAATGAGCAGTTCTTC
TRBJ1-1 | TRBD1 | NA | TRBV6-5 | CASSYGTGGEGMNTEAFF | TGTGCCAGCAGTTACGGGACAGGTGGGGAGGGCATGAACACTGAAGCTTTCTTT
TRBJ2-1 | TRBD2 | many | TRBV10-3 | CAIRGLADNEQFF | TGTGCCATCAGGGGACTAGCGGACAATGAGCAGTTCTTC
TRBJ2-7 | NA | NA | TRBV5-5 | CASSLQGGYGYEQYF | TGTGCCAGCAGCTTGCAGGGCGGGTACGGCTACGAGCAGTACTTC
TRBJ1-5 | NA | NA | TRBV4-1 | CASSQAARPDQPQHF | TGCGCCAGCAGCCAAGCAGCCAGGCCGGATCAGCCCCAGCATTTT
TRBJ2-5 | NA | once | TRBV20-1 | CSARGGDLSYNEQYF | TGCAGTGCTAGGGGGGGCGACCTCTCCTACAATGAGCAGTACTTC
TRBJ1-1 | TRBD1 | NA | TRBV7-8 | CASSSGTAAPMNTEAFF | TGTGCCAGCAGCTCCGGGACAGCCGCTCCGATGAACACTGAAGCTTTCTTT
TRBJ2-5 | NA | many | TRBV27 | CASSFTGETQYF | TGTGCCAGCAGTTTCACCGGGGAGACCCAGTACTTC
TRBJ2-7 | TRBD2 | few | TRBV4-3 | CASSQEEASGEQYF | TGCGCCAGCAGCCAAGAAGAGGCTAGCGGCGAGCAGTACTTC
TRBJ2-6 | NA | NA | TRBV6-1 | CASTPQVSGANVLTF | TGTGCCAGCACCCCCCAGGTCTCTGGGGCCAACGTCCTGACTTTC
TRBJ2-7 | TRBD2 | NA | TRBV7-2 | CASSMHTFFSGSYEQYF | TGTGCCAGCAGCATGCACACCTTTTTTAGCGGGAGCTACGAGCAGTACTTC
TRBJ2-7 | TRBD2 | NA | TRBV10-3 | CAISGRSGVSSYEQYF | TGTGCCATCAGTGGTCGTAGCGGGGTAAGCTCCTACGAGCAGTACTTC
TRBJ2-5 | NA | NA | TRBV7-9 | CASRGSEKTQYF | TGTGCCAGCCGAGGGAGCGAGAAGACCCAGTACTTC
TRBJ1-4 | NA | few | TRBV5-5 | CASSLESGNEKLFF | TGTGCCAGCAGCTTGGAGAGCGGTAATGAAAAACTGTTTTTT
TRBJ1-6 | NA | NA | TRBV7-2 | CASSLEGYNSPLHF | TGTGCCAGCAGCTTAGAGGGATATAATTCACCCCTCCACTTT
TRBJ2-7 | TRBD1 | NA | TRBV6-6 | CASSYTGVLGYEQYF | TGTGCCAGCAGCTATACAGGGGTCCTCGGCTACGAGCAGTACTTC
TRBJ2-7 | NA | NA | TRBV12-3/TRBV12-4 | CASSLDSRPYEQYF | TGTGCCAGCAGCCTGGACAGTCGTCCCTACGAGCAGTACTTC
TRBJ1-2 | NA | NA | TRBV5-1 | CASTRLRGDGYTF | TGCGCCAGCACCCGGCTGCGGGGAGATGGCTACACCTTC
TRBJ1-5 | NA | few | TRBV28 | CASSLARLTISNQPQHF | TGTGCCAGCAGTTTAGCGAGGTTGACAATTAGCAATCAGCCCCAGCATTTT
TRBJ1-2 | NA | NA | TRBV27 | CASTGRAVSYGYTF | TGTGCCAGCACCGGTCGGGCCGTGAGCTATGGCTACACCTTC
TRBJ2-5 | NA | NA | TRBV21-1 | CASSPAWERQETQYF | TGTGCCAGCAGCCCCGCGTGGGAGCGTCAAGAGACCCAGTACTTC
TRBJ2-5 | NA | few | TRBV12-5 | CASGPPDTAGTQYF | TGTGCTAGTGGTCCACCGGACACCGCCGGGACCCAGTACTTC
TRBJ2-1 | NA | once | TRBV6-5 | CASSYSMENEQFF | TGTGCCAGCAGTTACTCGATGGAAAATGAGCAGTTCTTC
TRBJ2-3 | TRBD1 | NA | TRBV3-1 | CASSIRDRGTDTQYF | TGTGCCAGCAGCATCCGGGACAGGGGAACAGATACGCAGTATTTT
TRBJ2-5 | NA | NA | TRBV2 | CASNGAFQETQYF | TGTGCCAGCAACGGGGCGTTTCAAGAGACCCAGTACTTC
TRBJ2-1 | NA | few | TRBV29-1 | CSVAVGVYNEQFF | TGCAGCGTTGCGGTAGGTGTGTACAATGAGCAGTTCTTC
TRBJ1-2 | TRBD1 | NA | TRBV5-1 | CASSHGGQRALNYGYTF | TGCGCCAGCAGCCACGGGGGACAGCGGGCTCTTAACTATGGCTACACCTTC
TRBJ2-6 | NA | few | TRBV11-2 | CASSLSFQVPGANVLTF | TGTGCCAGCAGCTTAAGTTTTCAGGTTCCCGGGGCCAACGTCCTGACTTTC
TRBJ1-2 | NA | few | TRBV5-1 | CASSLEVSDGYTF | TGCGCCAGCAGCTTGGAAGTTTCGGATGGCTACACCTTC
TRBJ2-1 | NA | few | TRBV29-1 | CSVGPEPSYYNEQFF | TGCAGCGTTGGCCCCGAGCCTAGCTATTACAATGAGCAGTTCTTC
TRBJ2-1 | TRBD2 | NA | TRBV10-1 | CASSDRIAGGEQFF | TGCGCCAGCAGTGACAGAATAGCGGGAGGTGAGCAGTTCTTC